These 26 T cell receptor beta chains came from one sample sequenced in a study of CD8 T cells in Susac syndrome (dated by TCRdb to about 2019). Library generation was performed with the immunoSEQ multiplex PCR assay. RNA was extracted using the RNeasy kit, and 0.5 to 1 microgram was reverse transcribed with random hexamers. TCRdb's own reprocessing of the public reads used fastp at Q25 and MiXCR and kept productive beta chains. Each CDR3 protein appears once, grouped with its most common genes and DNA. Within this sample are some 190,000 distinct CDR3 sequences, with 80% to 95% of them counted one time only. The ten largest clones represent around 0.1% of the sample. Sequencing was done on a sample of CD4+ T cells from PBMCs. These TCRs come from a human donor in good health.

V and J are TRBV7-9 and TRBJ1-1; D is uncertain. Trimming took 7 bases from V and 0 from J, leaving 15 bases between them. Germline CDR1 reads SEHNR; CDR2 reads FQNEAQ (reference sequence). The CDR3 length is 15 residues. The CDR3 bases are TGTGCCAGCACCCTTCGGGCGCGCATGAACACTGAAGCTTTCTTT. Its translation is CASTLRARMNTEAFF.

This chain joins TRBV14 and TRBJ2-1; D is uncertain. V was pared by 3 bases and J by 9 bases, with 15 bases between. The germline gives CDR1 SGHDN, CDR2 FVKESK. The CDR3 is 14 residues long. The CDR3, as DNA: TGTGCCAGCAGCCAGATGGTTTACGGGTCTGAGCAGTTCTTC. It specifies CASSQMVYGSEQFF.

The chain's CDR3 is CASSYSKVEGYTF. In DNA form, the CDR3 reads TGTGCCAGCAGTTACTCGAAGGTCGAGGGCTACACCTTC. The chain uses TRBV6-5 and TRBJ1-2, with no clear D. CDR1 is MNHEY and CDR2 is SVGAGI in the germline V gene. Deletions cut 0 bases from V and 8 bases from J, with 10 bases between. This CDR3 has 13 residues.

V is TRBV20-1 and J is TRBJ1-2; no clear D. The V gene's germline CDR1 is DFQATT and CDR2 SNEGSKA (reference sequence). The V and J ends lost 4 bases and 6 bases respectively, with 15 bases between them. The length of the CDR3 is 13 residues. CDR3 nucleotides: TGCAGTGCTATATCGGTCCGTCTCCATGGCTACACCTTC. As protein: CSAISVRLHGYTF.

CDR3: CASSLLVDTQYF. DNA of the CDR3: TGTGCCAGCAGCTTATTGGTAGATACGCAGTATTTT. The V and J genes are TRBV7-9 and TRBJ2-3; D is uncertain. This CDR3 spans 12 amino acids. V was cut by 2 bases and J by 5 bases, with 5 bases left in between. Germline lookup yields CDR1 SEHNR and CDR2 FQNEAQ (reference sequence).

This sequence joins TRBV28 and TRBJ2-4; D ambiguous. Germline V gives CDR1 MDHEN, CDR2 SYDVKM. The length of the CDR3 is 14 residues. V was clipped by 8 bases and J by 3 bases, with 14 bases between them. CDR3 in DNA: TGTGCCAGCGGATTGGCTTATGGCAAAAACATTCAGTACTTC. It yields the protein CASGLAYGKNIQYF.

The rearrangement uses TRBV20-1 and TRBJ1-6, with 10 nucleotides matching TRBD1. The ends lost 1 base at V and 12 bases at J; junction bases unmatched: 6. From germline, CDR1 is DFQATT and CDR2 SNEGSKA (reference sequence). The CDR3 consists of 14 residues. CDR3 bases: TGCAGTGCTAGAGTTTTGGGACAGGGGAGACCCCTCCACTTT. Its translation is CSARVLGQGRPLHF.

The chain uses TRBV10-3 and TRBJ1-1, with 9 positions matching TRBD1. Germline V CDR1 and CDR2: ENHRY, SYGVKD. The CDR3 spans 14 residues. V lost 2 bases and J lost 3; bases outside the gene matches: 1. The DNA for the CDR3 is TGTGCCATCAGTGAGAGGACAGGGGACACTGAAGCTTTCTTT. Translated: CAISERTGDTEAFF.

The CDR3 is CASRTAPLKIQYF. The CDR3 region has the DNA TGTGCCAGCAGGACCGCACCTCTTAAGATTCAGTACTTC. The rearrangement joins TRBV6-1 to TRBJ2-4; D not resolved. Germline V lookup: CDR1 MNHNS, CDR2 SASEGT. Trimming removed 6 bases from V and 10 bases from J, with 16 bases in between. The length of the CDR3 is 13 residues.

This clonotype was detected a few times. This chain uses TRBV5-1 with TRBJ2-1; the match to TRBD1 covers 10 bases. The V and J ends lost 4 bases and 4 bases, in that order; junction bases with no gene match: 5. The CDR3 has 15 amino acids. The germline V gene has CDR1 SGHRS and CDR2 YFSETQ. The CDR3 spells CASSPRTGGYNEQFF. DNA of the CDR3: TGCGCCAGCAGCCCTAGGACAGGGGGATACAATGAGCAGTTCTTC.

The chain employs TRBV6-5 and TRBJ2-7; D tentatively reads TRBD1 or TRBD2 (6 bases each). V was cut by 7 bases and J by 2 bases, with 15 bases left in between. The CDR3 length is 14 residues. The V gene's germline CDR1 is MNHEY and CDR2 SVGAGI. The CDR3 protein is CASTPTGGTYEQYF. In DNA, the CDR3 is TGTGCCAGCACCCCGACAGGCGGGACCTACGAGCAGTACTTC.

CDR3 nucleotides: TGCAGTGCTAGAGGGGGAGGGGGAGTAAATCAGCCCCAGCATTTT. This gives the protein CSARGGGGVNQPQHF. The genes are TRBV20-1 and TRBJ1-5; tentative D call: TRBD1 (6 bases). The CDR3 sequence is 15 residues long. In germline, CDR1 is DFQATT, CDR2 SNEGSKA (reference sequence). Trimming removed 1 base from V and 4 bases from J, with 14 bases in between.

The chain uses TRBV15 and TRBJ2-3, with D perhaps assigned TRBD1 or TRBD2 (7 bases each). Germline-derived CDR1 and CDR2 are LNHNV and YYDKDF (reference sequence). The V end lost 5 bases, the J end lost 2 bases, and 20 bases lay between the germline ends. This CDR3 comprises 17 residues. CDR3 sequence reads: CATSSGGRDSPTDTQYF. For the CDR3, the DNA is TGTGCCACCAGCTCGGGGGGCCGGGACAGCCCCACAGATACGCAGTATTTT.

The genes are TRBV28 and TRBJ1-2; D gene unclear. The CDR3 length is 16 residues. The germline V and J ends were trimmed by 7 bases and 4 bases, with 22 bases remaining between them. CDR1 and CDR2 from the germline V gene are MDHEN and SYDVKM. CDR3 sequence reads: CASKVLSWGRGYGYTF. The CDR3 region has the DNA TGTGCCAGCAAAGTTTTGTCCTGGGGTCGAGGCTATGGCTACACCTTC.

In nucleotides, the CDR3 is TGTGCCAGCAGCATCTACCCTAGCAATCAGCCCCAGCATTTT. It specifies CASSIYPSNQPQHF. This chain connects TRBV28 to TRBJ1-5; the D is unclear. V was trimmed by 6 bases and J by 0 bases, leaving 9 bases between them. The germline CDR1 and CDR2 sequences are MDHEN and SYDVKM. The CDR3 runs to 14 residues.

The V gene is TRBV7-8, the J gene TRBJ2-2; no clear D gene. This CDR3 region has 14 residues. The ends were cut back, 2 bases at V and 6 bases at J, with 10 bases in the middle. Germline V CDR1 and CDR2: SGHVS, FQNEAQ. The DNA of the CDR3 is TGTGCCAGCAGCTTACTAGAATTCGCCGGGGAGCTGTTTTTT. Translating it yields CASSLLEFAGELFF.

This chain links TRBV24-1 with TRBJ2-1; 9 nucleotides line up with TRBD1. Germline assignment: CDR1 KGHDR and CDR2 SFDVKD. This CDR3 has 17 residues. Trimming at V came to 4 bases and at J to 7 bases, leaving 13 bases not matched to a gene. For the CDR3, the DNA is TGTGCCACCAGTGACCAGACCGGGACAGGGTTCGCGAATGAGCAGTTCTTC. Its protein product is CATSDQTGTGFANEQFF.

V usage is TRBV23-1 and J usage is TRBJ2-7, with D tentatively TRBD1 (5 bases). TRBV23-1 is identified as an open reading frame with a role that is uncertain. Trimming pared 6 bases from V and 6 bases from J, leaving 15 bases between. This CDR3 comprises 13 residues. In nucleotides, the CDR3 is TGCGCCAGCAGCCCAACAGGTTGGGGCGAGCAGTACGTC. Translating gives CASSPTGWGEQYV.

The CDR3 coding sequence is TGTGCCAGCAGTTACCGGGGGACAGGGGGCAGATACACTGAAGCTTTCTTT. Protein product: CASSYRGTGGRYTEAFF. J is TRBJ1-1 and V is TRBV6-5; 12 positions agree with TRBD1. The CDR3 sequence is 17 residues long. Germline V lookup: CDR1 MNHEY, CDR2 SVGAGI. Trimming cost V 2 bases and J 3 bases; bases outside gene matches: 7.

The V gene is TRBV11-1, the J gene TRBJ2-3; the match to TRBD1 covers 7 bases. The CDR3 contains 15 residues. The J segment lost 6 bases and the V segment lost 1 base, leaving 7 bases of the junction unmatched. CDR1 is SGHAT and CDR2 is FQDESV in the germline V gene (reference sequence). CDR3 nucleotides: TGTGCCAGCAGCTTAGTTGACAGGGCTGCTGATACGCAGTATTTT. Residues: CASSLVDRAADTQYF. The full variable domain, its missing parts supplied by reference TRBV11-1 and TRBJ2-3, is EAEVAQSPRYKITEKSQAVAFWCDPISGHATLYWYRQILGQGPELLVQFQDESVVDDSQLPKDRFSAERLKGVDSTLKIQPAELGDSAMYLCASSLVDRAADTQYFGPGTRLTVL.

The chain carries TRBV2 and TRBJ2-5; no reliable D call. The germline CDR1 and CDR2 sequences are SNHLY and FYNNEI. Trimming shortened V by 2 bases and J by 2 bases, and 6 bases separated the two germline ends. This CDR3 contains 13 residues. The CDR3 bases are TGTGCCAGCAGTGAACGCGAACAAGAGACCCAGTACTTC. Residues: CASSEREQETQYF. Full variable domain (rest looked up from reference TRBV2 and TRBJ2-5): EPEVTQTPSHQVTQMGQEVILRCVPISNHLYFYWYRQILGQKVEFLVSFYNNEISEKSEIFDDQFSVERPDGSNFTLKIRSTKLEDSAMYFCASSEREQETQYFGPGTRLLVL.

The genes are TRBV19 and TRBJ1-3; TRBD1 might be the D (5 bases). Trimming took off 8 bases at V and 2 bases at J, with 13 bases between the two ends. The CDR3 covers 14 residues. Germline CDR1 reads LNHDA; CDR2 reads SQIVND (reference sequence). In DNA, the CDR3 is TGTGCCAGTCAAAACAGGTTCGCTGGAAACACCATATATTTT. Amino acids: CASQNRFAGNTIYF.

V gene TRBV27 combines with J gene TRBJ1-5; D is uncertain. From germline, CDR1 is MNHEY and CDR2 SMNVEV (reference sequence). The CDR3 contains 14 residues. V was trimmed by 7 bases and J by 7 bases, leaving 17 bases between them. This chain's CDR3 is CASKRSEVGQPQHF. The CDR3 DNA reads TGTGCCAGCAAACGAAGCGAGGTGGGGCAGCCCCAGCATTTT.

The V call is TRBV15, the J call TRBJ2-5, with D perhaps given as TRBD1 or TRBD2 (5 bases each). CDR1 is LNHNV and CDR2 is YYDKDF in the germline V gene (reference sequence). This CDR3 has 15 residues. V shed 1 base and J shed 2 bases, with 11 bases lying between them. The CDR3 here is CATSRGGQGQETQYF. The CDR3 DNA follows: TGTGCCACCAGCAGAGGAGGGCAGGGACAAGAGACCCAGTACTTC.

This chain links TRBV3-1 with TRBJ2-1, with TRBD1 matching 11 bases. J lost 4 bases, V lost 0 bases, and 2 bases had no gene match. CDR3 length equals 16 residues. Looked up from germline, CDR1 is LGHDT and CDR2 is YNNKEL (reference sequence). As DNA, the CDR3 is TGTGCCAGCAGCCAAGATGGACAGGGGGCGTACAATGAGCAGTTCTTC. Its protein is CASSQDGQGAYNEQFF.

The V gene is TRBV3-1, the J gene TRBJ2-3; D ambiguous. Trimming removed 4 bases from V and 2 bases from J, with 13 bases in between. The CDR3 spans 15 residues. Per germline, CDR1 LGHDT and CDR2 YNNKEL (reference sequence). The CDR3 sequence is CASSRGTVATDTQYF. DNA of the CDR3: TGTGCCAGCAGCCGTGGTACGGTCGCCACAGATACGCAGTATTTT.